The 12 T cell receptor beta chains in this list originate from one sample, sequenced in a study of cytomegalovirus exposure and HLA in healthy donors. The PCR ran on 60 Vbeta and 13 Jbeta primers. The repertoire was sequenced with immunoSEQ multiplex PCR; TCRdb's copy has only in-frame clones and lacks some. The repertoire consists of approximately 110,000 clones, with 65% to 85% occurring once and the leading ten covering around 6%. The source material was PBMCs. These receptors originate from a male donor in good health and CMV-seronegative.

The table lists this clone with a few counts. The V gene is TRBV19, the J gene TRBJ2-2; D is possibly TRBD2 (5 bases). CDR3 length: 15 amino acids. V was shortened by 3 bases and J by 1 base, with 9 bases between the two germline ends. Germline loops: CDR1 LNHDA, CDR2 SQIVND (reference sequence). CDR3 in DNA: TGTGCCAGTAGTATTACCGGGGAGAACACCGGGGAGCTGTTTTTT. Protein sequence: CASSITGENTGELFF.

The gene calls are TRBV29-1 and TRBJ2-1; D uncertain. V lost 6 bases and J 0 bases, leaving 12 bases between the germline ends. Germline V lookup: CDR1 SQVTM, CDR2 ANQGSEA. CDR3 length: 14 amino acids. Written as DNA, the CDR3 is TGCAGCGTGATCGACTTTACCTCCTACAATGAGCAGTTCTTC. Translating it yields CSVIDFTSYNEQFF.

The chain links TRBV4-3 to TRBJ1-5; 7 bases map to TRBD1. Germline V gene sequence: CDR1 LGHNA, CDR2 YSLEER. The CDR3 consists of 16 residues. Losses at the gene ends were 4 bases for V and 5 bases for J; bases not matched to a gene: 11. This CDR3 reads CASSPQARGMHQPQHF. For the CDR3, the DNA is TGCGCCAGCAGCCCCCAAGCCAGGGGGATGCATCAGCCCCAGCATTTT.

V usage is TRBV11-2 and J usage is TRBJ1-1; D remains unclear. The germline V gene encodes CDR1 SGHAT and CDR2 FQNNGV. The CDR3 has 14 residues. V was pared by 3 bases and J by 1 base, with 9 bases between. CDR3 region: CASSFRGPNTEAFF. The CDR3 DNA reads as TGTGCCAGCAGCTTTAGAGGGCCGAACACTGAAGCTTTCTTT.

The chain couples TRBV7-3 to TRBJ2-3, with 12 positions matching TRBD2. The J segment lost 2 bases and the V segment lost 5 bases, leaving 11 bases of the junction unmatched. The CDR3 loop spans 18 amino acids. CDR1 is SGHTA, CDR2 FQGTGA, per germline. The CDR3 reads CASSPDRTSGEDTDTQYF. The CDR3 bases are TGTGCCAGCAGCCCTGATCGGACTAGCGGGGAGGACACAGATACGCAGTATTTT.

The chain couples TRBV6-6 to TRBJ1-1, with a possible D match to TRBD1 (5 bases). Germline values: CDR1 MNHNY, CDR2 SVGAGI (reference sequence). V dropped 8 bases and J dropped 2 bases, with 15 bases sitting between them. This CDR3 has 14 amino acids. CDR3 protein: CASVVPGINTEAFF. CDR3 in DNA: TGTGCCAGCGTAGTGCCAGGGATAAACACTGAAGCTTTCTTT.

This clone was counted only a few times. The V call is TRBV9, the J call TRBJ2-7; 9 nucleotides match TRBD1. The trim removed 4 bases at V and 0 bases at J, leaving 5 bases unmatched. The CDR3 is made up of 15 amino acids. Germline V lookup: CDR1 SGDLS, CDR2 YYNGEE. The CDR3 region is CASSPHRGLSYEQYF. In DNA form, the CDR3 reads TGTGCCAGCAGCCCCCACAGGGGGCTCTCCTACGAGCAGTACTTC.

The chain has TRBV7-9 and TRBJ2-3; no clear D gene. The CDR3 runs 18 residues. Trimming cost V 5 bases and J 0 bases, with 21 bases left between them. The germline V gene has CDR1 SEHNR and CDR2 FQNEAQ (reference sequence). The CDR3 loop is CASSTRRIAPTSTDTQYF. CDR3 bases: TGTGCCAGCAGCACCCGTCGAATAGCCCCCACTAGCACAGATACGCAGTATTTT.

This chain uses TRBV6-1 with TRBJ1-1, with D possibly TRBD1 on 6 matching bases. Germline assignment: CDR1 MNHNS and CDR2 SASEGT. The CDR3 length is 15 residues. The V gene lost 4 bases and the J gene lost 0 bases, with 12 bases spanning the gap. In DNA, the CDR3 is TGTGCCAGCAGTGTTCACAGGGACCTGAACACTGAAGCTTTCTTT. This sequence encodes CASSVHRDLNTEAFF.

The chain carries TRBV7-9 and TRBJ2-2; D is undetermined. V lost 5 bases to trimming and J lost 4 bases, with 14 bases between them. The CDR3 runs to 15 residues. The germline gives CDR1 SEHNR, CDR2 FQNEAQ (reference sequence). Here the CDR3 reads CASSPPLGSTGELFF. The CDR3 nucleotides are TGTGCCAGCAGCCCCCCTTTGGGCTCCACCGGGGAGCTGTTTTTT.

The chain joins TRBV5-1 to TRBJ2-1; 9 bases align to TRBD2. The CDR3 sequence is 15 residues long. CDR1 is SGHRS, CDR2 YFSETQ, per germline. The ends lost 4 bases at V and 8 bases at J; junction bases unmatched: 10. This chain's CDR3 is CASSLIAGVSDEQFF. The CDR3 DNA sequence: TGCGCCAGCAGCCTGATAGCGGGAGTGAGCGATGAGCAGTTCTTC.

The chain employs TRBV4-3 and TRBJ2-3; 9 bases are shared with TRBD2. The trim removed 3 bases at V and 3 bases at J, leaving 13 bases unmatched. The germline gives CDR1 LGHNA, CDR2 YSLEER. The CDR3 sequence is 18 residues long. The CDR3 nucleotides read TGCGCCAGCAGCCAGGATCGGGGAATAGCGGGAGCTACAGATACGCAGTATTTT. This translates into CASSQDRGIAGATDTQYF.